This T cell receptor (beta chain) was documented in a study of blood T cell repertoires in COVID-19 (dated by TCRdb to the early 2020s). Study-level background: Samples covering the acute and convalescent phases of COVID-19 were provided by collaborators in the United States, Italy and Spain. Deeply sampled blood TCRbeta repertoires from subjects exposed to, actively infected with, or recovered from COVID-19 were included in the dataset. The prospective study material was composed of cDNA or gDNA derived from T cells, B-cell-depleted T cells, or PBMCs. Where HLA class I and class II types were available, the types were taken from metadata supplied by the sample provider, not from assay-based typing. The samples were drawn from the first 160 participants of the ongoing ImmuneRACE study and from 1,200 or so subjects provided by 6 global collaborators. The repertoires were made available in a free public database intended to serve as a resource for research on the immune response to SARS-CoV-2. A de-identified subject ID, COVID-19 status, age in years and sex were almost always included in the sample metadata.

The immunoSEQ Assay, a bias-controlled multiplex PCR, was used to amplify TCRbeta CDR3 regions from genomic DNA. The original pipeline was this. Within the assay, amplification of reference gene primers was used to estimate how many nucleated cells each sample contained. To quantify the absolute abundance of each unique TCRbeta CDR3 rearrangement, sequence reads were collapsed and filtered. For each sample, productive Simpson clonality was calculated by taking the square root of Simpson's diversity index across productive rearrangements. The immuneACCESS repertoire file appears here via TCRdb, limited to in-frame rearrangements. These files lack a portion of the clones; in checked studies, under half of the deficit traces to unresolved V genes, and the cause of the others is not known. V and J calls and clone size are those listed in that table; D and trimming were worked out from the DNA. This sample comprises fewer than 40,000 clones, over 75% of them detected only once. More than 8% of the sample is held by the ten biggest clonotypes.

According to the germline V gene, CDR1 reads SGHTA and CDR2 reads FQGNSA. Including the terminal cysteine and phenylalanine, the CDR3 comprises 16 residues. The read is trimmed to its CDR3 DNA, 48 bases read in frame from base 1. V and J lose 1 base and 5 bases, and a span of 15 bases separates them. General study outcomes and caveats: Clinical and demographic metadata were provided uncurated, with the amount varying by source and participant.

This clone was counted only a few times. Its antigen specificity is not known. Per-base quality was not reported, and no clone a single base away is much larger than it. The collaborating institutions used their own protocols to collect whole blood in K2EDTA tubes. For TCRbeta analysis, collaborator samples were shipped as frozen whole blood, as isolated PBMCs, or as DNA extracted from either sample type. The sequence was collected from a human donor in a cohort sampled during active COVID-19. Sequenced material: peripheral blood. Recombination connected TRBV7-2 to TRBJ1-3, and TRBD1 may be the D gene, going by 5 matching bases. The CDR3 amino acid sequence is: CASSLGLAGPRNTIYF. The bases are TGTGCCAGCAGCTTAGGGCTGGCGGGACCCCGAAACACCATATATTTT.